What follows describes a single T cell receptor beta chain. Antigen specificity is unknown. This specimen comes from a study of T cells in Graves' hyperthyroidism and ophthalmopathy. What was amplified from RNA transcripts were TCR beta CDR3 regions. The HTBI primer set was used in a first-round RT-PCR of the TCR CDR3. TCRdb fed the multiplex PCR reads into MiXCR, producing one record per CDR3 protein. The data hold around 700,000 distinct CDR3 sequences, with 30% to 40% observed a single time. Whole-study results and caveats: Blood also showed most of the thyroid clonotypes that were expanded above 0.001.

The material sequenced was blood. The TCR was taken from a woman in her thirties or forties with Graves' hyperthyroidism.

CDR3 bases: TGTGCCAGCAATTGGCAGGGGGCGAATCAGCCCCAGCATTTT. This translates into CASNWQGANQPQHF. The chain recombines TRBV2 with TRBJ1-5; TRBD1 agrees at 8 bases. V gave up 7 bases and J gave up 4 bases; unmatched junction bases: 6. The CDR3 spans 14 residues. From germline, CDR1 is SNHLY and CDR2 FYNNEI.